Below are 2 T cell receptor beta chains sequenced from a single sample in a study of T cell changes during pregnancy in multiple sclerosis. Data came from immunoSEQ multiplex PCR; TCRdb stores just in-frame clones and leaves some out. Found here are tens of thousands of clones, roughly nine tenths of them singletons; the top ten hold 0.35% to 0.45%. The material sequenced was CD4+ T cells from peripheral blood mononuclear cells, taken before pregnancy. The receptor source for this set is a female donor with multiple sclerosis, enrolled in a pregnancy study.

V and J are TRBV29-1 and TRBJ2-5; 8 nucleotides match TRBD2. From germline, CDR1 is SQVTM and CDR2 ANQGSEA. The CDR3 is 12 residues long. CDR3 in amino acids: CRAGDPFGSQYF. CDR3 bases: TGCAGAGCGGGAGATCCTTTCGGGTCCCAGTACTTC. Combining the CDR3 with reference TRBV29-1 and TRBJ2-5 gives the whole variable domain SAVISQKPSRDICQRGTSLTIQCQVDSQVTMMFWYRQQPGQSLTLIATANQGSEATYESGFVIDKFPISRPNLTFSTLTVSNMSPEDSSIYLCRAGDPFGSQYFGPGTRLLVL.

This chain links TRBV19 with TRBJ2-2; D is possibly TRBD1 (7 bases). The V end was cut by 7 bases, the J end by 13 bases, with 16 bases between. This CDR3 spans 12 amino acids. Germline lookup yields CDR1 LNHDA and CDR2 SQIVND (reference sequence). CDR3 residues: CASTKDREVLFF. The DNA of the CDR3 is TGTGCCAGTACAAAAGACAGGGAGGTGCTGTTTTTT.